The clone carrying this T cell receptor (beta chain) appeared many times. Its target is not known. The CDR3 length is 13 residues. Per germline, CDR1 WSHSY and CDR2 SAAADI. The germline V and J ends were trimmed by 6 bases and 6 bases, with 14 bases remaining between them. This sample was taken from a study of T-cell reconstitution after alpha-beta-depleted transplantation in children. Regarding the study as a whole: T-cell numbers and diversity one year post-transplant derived largely from freshly generated T cells. About two months after transplant, alpha-beta T cells reportedly came from several hundred expanded graft clones. The study traced high day-60 TCRbeta diversity in some patients to surviving recipient T cells and thymic progenitors.

Unique molecular identifiers tagged the TCRbeta library. Using its own MiXCR run on the PCR reads, TCRdb lists one record per CDR3 protein. The top ten clones hold 6.3% of a sample with 220,000 or so distinct CDR3 sequences, around 7.5% of them seen once. The chain recombines TRBV10-2 with TRBJ1-2; the D gene is possibly TRBD1 (5 bases). This clonotype was obtained from a male patient aged 10 to 17 who had a stem cell transplant for acute lymphoblastic leukemia, so the T cells may come from the graft donor. This material consisted of PBMCs, mostly from graft donor cells, taken 180 days after TCRalphabeta/CD19-depleted stem cell transplant. The DNA for the CDR3 is TGCGCCAGCAGCTTGACAGCCTCTAATGGCTACACCTTC. This codes for CASSLTASNGYTF.